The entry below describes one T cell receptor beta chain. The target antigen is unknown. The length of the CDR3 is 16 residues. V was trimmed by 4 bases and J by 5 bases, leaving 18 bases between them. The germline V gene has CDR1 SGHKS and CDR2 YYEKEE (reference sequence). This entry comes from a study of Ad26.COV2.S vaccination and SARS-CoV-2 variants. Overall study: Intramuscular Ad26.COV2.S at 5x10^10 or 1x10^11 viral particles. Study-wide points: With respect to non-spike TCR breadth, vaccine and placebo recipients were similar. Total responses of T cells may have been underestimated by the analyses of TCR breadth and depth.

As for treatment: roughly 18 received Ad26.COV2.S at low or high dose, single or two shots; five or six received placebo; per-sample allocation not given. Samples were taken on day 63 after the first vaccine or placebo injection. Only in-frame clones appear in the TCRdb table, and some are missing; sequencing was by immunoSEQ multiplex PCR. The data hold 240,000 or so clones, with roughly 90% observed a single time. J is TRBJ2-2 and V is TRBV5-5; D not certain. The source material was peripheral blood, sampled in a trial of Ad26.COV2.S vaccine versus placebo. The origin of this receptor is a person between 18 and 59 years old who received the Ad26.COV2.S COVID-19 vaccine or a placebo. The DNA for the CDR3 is TGTGCCAGCAGCGCACTGGACGGTCGGAGTACCGGGGAGCTGTTTTTT. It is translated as CASSALDGRSTGELFF.